The clone carrying this T cell receptor beta chain occurred many times. Its cognate antigen is unknown. Amplification yielded TCR beta CDR3 regions, with RNA transcripts as the source. The HTBI primer set served for first-round RT-PCR of the TCR CDR3. A single record per CDR3 protein comes from TCRdb applying MiXCR to the multiplex PCR reads. The sample comprises roughly 380,000 distinct CDR3 sequences, 12% to 15% of which are singletons, and more than 4.5% rests with the top ten. The CDR3 contains 13 residues. Germline CDR1 reads GTSNPN; CDR2 reads SVGIG (reference sequence). V shed 5 bases and J 2 bases; nucleotides not matched to a gene: 3. These data belong to a study of T cells in Graves' hyperthyroidism and ophthalmopathy. Study-wide results and limits: Stable hyperthyroidism was separated from ophthalmopathy by a model based on 13 V-J features. Before onset, by a median of approximately 6.8 months, the model predicted ophthalmopathy.

Material: blood. The gene calls are TRBV30 and TRBJ2-7; 10 positions match TRBD2. The sequence was collected from a woman under 30 with Graves' hyperthyroidism. Here the CDR3 reads CAWVAGGTYEQYF. The CDR3 coding sequence is TGTGCCTGGGTAGCGGGAGGTACCTACGAGCAGTACTTC.